This T cell receptor beta chain was captured in a study of CD8 T cells in Susac syndrome. For the study at large: Patients with Susac syndrome were, at the time of blood collection, therapy-naive, maintained on corticosteroids, or maintained on intravenous immunoglobulin alone.

Random hexamers were used to reverse transcribe an amount of about 0.45 to 1 ug RNA. Each CDR3 protein is one row after TCRdb ran MiXCR on the immunoSEQ multiplex PCR reads. The sample holds under 200,000 distinct CDR3 sequences, 94% seen once. Trimming stripped 1 base from V and 3 bases from J, with 10 bases between. The CDR3 runs to 15 residues. The chain carries TRBV12-3 or TRBV12-4 and TRBJ1-5, with D tentatively TRBD1 (5 bases). The sequence derives from a human donor with Susac syndrome. Material for sequencing was CD4+ T cells from PBMCs. The CDR3 protein is CASSLGQGDNQPQHF. CDR3 DNA: TGTGCCAGCAGTTTAGGGCAGGGAGACAATCAGCCCCAGCATTTT.